Sequencing of this T cell receptor (beta chain) was carried out in a study of blood T cell repertoires in COVID-19. Using immunoSEQ multiplex PCR, the repertoire was profiled, and TCRdb retains in-frame clones only, with some absent. The profile shows around 400,000 clones, around nine tenths of them singletons. Germline CDR1 SEHNR, CDR2 FQNEAQ (reference sequence). CDR3 length equals 13 residues. V lost 2 bases and J lost 6; bases outside the gene matches: 1. The TCR sequence derives from a woman younger than 30 who had been exposed to COVID-19. The rearrangement uses TRBV7-9 and TRBJ2-4; TRBD2 matches at 7 bases. Sequencing used PBMCs or T cells enriched from blood (not recorded which). In DNA, the CDR3 is TGTGCCAGCAGCTTAAGGACTAGAAACATTCAGTACTTC. This sequence encodes CASSLRTRNIQYF.